The subject of this entry is one T cell receptor beta chain. What it binds is not known. This specimen belongs to a study of monozygotic twins with cystic fibrosis. At the level of the study: Library input was around 2.8 micrograms of fragmented DNA, with roughly 15 PCR cycles. Overall study findings and caveats: Monozygotic CF twins shared more identical nucleotide clonotypes than unrelated patients. J usage was most co-twin-similar in 8 of 16 pairs, V in 13.

This table comes from immunoSEQ multiplex PCR, and its TCRdb copy is limited to in-frame clones, with some not included. The table shows more than 15,000 clones, with 91% occurring only once. V was cut by 2 bases and J by 6 bases, with 18 bases left in between. The CDR3 contains 16 residues. CDR1 LNHDA and CDR2 SQIVND come from the germline V gene (reference sequence). The gene calls are TRBV19 and TRBJ2-3; maybe TRBD2 (5 bases). This receptor was taken from a girl aged 2-10 years with cystic fibrosis. Material for sequencing was blood. The CDR3 bases are TGTGCCAGTAGTATACAGGCATCGGGGTTTCGGGATACGCAGTATTTT. Translating gives CASSIQASGFRDTQYF.